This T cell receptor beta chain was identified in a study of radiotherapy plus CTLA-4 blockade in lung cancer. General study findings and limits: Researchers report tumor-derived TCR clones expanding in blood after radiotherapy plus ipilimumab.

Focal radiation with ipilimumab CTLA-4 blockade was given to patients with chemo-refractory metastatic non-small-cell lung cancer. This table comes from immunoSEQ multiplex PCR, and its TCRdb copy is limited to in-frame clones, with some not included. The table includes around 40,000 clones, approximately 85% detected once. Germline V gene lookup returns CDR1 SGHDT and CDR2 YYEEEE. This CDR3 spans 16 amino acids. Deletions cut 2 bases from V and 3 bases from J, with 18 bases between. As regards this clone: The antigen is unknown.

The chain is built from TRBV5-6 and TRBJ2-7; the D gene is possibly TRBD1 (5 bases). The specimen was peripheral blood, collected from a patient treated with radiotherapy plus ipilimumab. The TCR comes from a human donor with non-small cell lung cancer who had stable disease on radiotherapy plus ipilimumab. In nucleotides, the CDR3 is TGTGCCAGCAGCTTCGGCCCCCAAGGGGTTGACTACGAGCAGTACTTC. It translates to CASSFGPQGVDYEQYF.